The rows below give T cell receptor beta chains drawn from one sample of a study of blood T cells in healthy people across ages. TCRdb reprocessed the 5' RACE reads via MiXCR and lists one record per CDR3 protein. The table has about 930,000 distinct CDR3 sequences, under 35% seen once. The same data also went into a second study, on T cells of mothers and their children.

Sequences were obtained from blood. These receptors were taken from a woman in her forties in good health. Both conserved end residues are trimmed from each CDR3.

v_gene	j_gene	CDR3aa
TRBV29-1	TRBJ2-1	SVDRATGGIDEQF
TRBV20-1	TRBJ2-7	SASHRDGEQY
TRBV5-4	TRBJ1-2	ASSSRNRVYNYGYT
TRBV18	TRBJ2-1	ASSLTGQGTYNEQF
TRBV4-1	TRBJ2-7	ASSHVPGQGAYEQY
TRBV20-1	TRBJ1-2	SARGRQGLNYGYT
TRBV11-3	TRBJ2-5	ASSPGRWGASEAQY
TRBV30	TRBJ2-7	AWSWRQGRSYEQY
TRBV20-1	TRBJ2-5	SARTGGPPY
TRBV4-1	TRBJ1-2	ASSVNTGDNYGYT
TRBV7-2	TRBJ2-1	ASSRAGGQRNEQF
TRBV7-9	TRBJ2-3	ASSLGPAASTDTQY
TRBV10-3	TRBJ1-2	AISESPQKVNYDYT
TRBV5-1	TRBJ2-7	ASSLTSEGNYEQY
TRBV11-2	TRBJ2-1	ASSSSRDRFSYNEQF
TRBV18	TRBJ2-3	ASSPPSGGRRTDTQY
TRBV29-1	TRBJ2-1	SVEDIWGSNNEQF
TRBV29-1	TRBJ2-1	SVEGQGSYEQF
TRBV12-5	TRBJ1-1	ASGLARGALNTEAF
TRBV20-1	TRBJ2-7	SARGQPVSYEQY
TRBV30	TRBJ2-7	AWKIGGSYEQY
TRBV7-9	TRBJ2-7	ASSLGQSRGYEQY
TRBV12-3/TRBV12-4	TRBJ1-4	ASSLALGQGAREKLF
TRBV29-1	TRBJ2-1	SVGGSYNEQF
TRBV4-1	TRBJ1-1	ASSQAGEGNTEAF
TRBV2	TRBJ2-1	ASSGGDRGGNEQF
TRBV20-1	TRBJ2-5	SARGPLAGGIY
TRBV20-1	TRBJ2-1	SAPTGYKAVSYNEQF
TRBV3-1	NA	ASSQFWGGNEQY
TRBV28	TRBJ2-5	ASSSGGAETQY